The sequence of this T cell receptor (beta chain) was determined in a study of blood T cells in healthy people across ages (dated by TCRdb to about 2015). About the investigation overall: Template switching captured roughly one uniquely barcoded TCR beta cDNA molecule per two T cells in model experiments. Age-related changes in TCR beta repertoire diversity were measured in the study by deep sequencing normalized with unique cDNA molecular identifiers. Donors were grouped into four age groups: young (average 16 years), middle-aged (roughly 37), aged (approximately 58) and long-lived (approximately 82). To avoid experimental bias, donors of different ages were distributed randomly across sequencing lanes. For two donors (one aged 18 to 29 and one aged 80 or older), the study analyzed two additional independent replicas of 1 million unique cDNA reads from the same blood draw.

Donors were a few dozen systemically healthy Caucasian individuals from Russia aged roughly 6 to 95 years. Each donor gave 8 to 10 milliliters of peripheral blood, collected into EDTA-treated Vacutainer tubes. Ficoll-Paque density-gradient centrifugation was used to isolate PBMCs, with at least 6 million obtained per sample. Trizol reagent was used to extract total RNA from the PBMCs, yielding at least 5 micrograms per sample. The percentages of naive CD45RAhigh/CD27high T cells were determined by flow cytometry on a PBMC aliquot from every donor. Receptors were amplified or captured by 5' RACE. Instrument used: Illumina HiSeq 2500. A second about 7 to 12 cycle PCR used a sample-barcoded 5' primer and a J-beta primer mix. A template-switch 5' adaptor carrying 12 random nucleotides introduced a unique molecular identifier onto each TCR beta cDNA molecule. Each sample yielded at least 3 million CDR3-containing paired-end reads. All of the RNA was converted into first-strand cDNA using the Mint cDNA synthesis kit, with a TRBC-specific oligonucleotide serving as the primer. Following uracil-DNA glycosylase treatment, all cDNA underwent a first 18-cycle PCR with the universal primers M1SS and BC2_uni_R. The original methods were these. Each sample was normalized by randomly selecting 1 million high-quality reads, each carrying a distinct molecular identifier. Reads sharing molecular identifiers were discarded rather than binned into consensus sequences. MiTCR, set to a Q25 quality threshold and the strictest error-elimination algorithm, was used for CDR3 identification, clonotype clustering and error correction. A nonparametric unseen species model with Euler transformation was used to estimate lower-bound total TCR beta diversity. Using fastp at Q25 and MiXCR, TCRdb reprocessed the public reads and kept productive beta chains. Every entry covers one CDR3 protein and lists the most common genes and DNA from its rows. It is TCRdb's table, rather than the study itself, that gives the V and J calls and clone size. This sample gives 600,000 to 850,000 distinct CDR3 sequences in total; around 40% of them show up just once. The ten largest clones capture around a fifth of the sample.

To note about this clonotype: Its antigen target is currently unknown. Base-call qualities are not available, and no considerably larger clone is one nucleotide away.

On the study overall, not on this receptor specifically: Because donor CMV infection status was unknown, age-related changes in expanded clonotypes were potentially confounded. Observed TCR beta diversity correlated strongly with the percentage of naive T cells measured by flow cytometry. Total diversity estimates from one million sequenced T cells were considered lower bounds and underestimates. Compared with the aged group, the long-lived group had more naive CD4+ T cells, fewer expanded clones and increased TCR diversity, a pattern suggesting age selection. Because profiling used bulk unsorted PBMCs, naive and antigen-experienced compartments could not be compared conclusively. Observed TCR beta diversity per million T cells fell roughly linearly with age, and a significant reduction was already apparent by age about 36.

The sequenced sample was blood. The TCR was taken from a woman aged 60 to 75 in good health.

The DNA sequence reads TGCGCCAGCAGCCAAGATATGGGCGGGAGGGGCAACTATGGCTACACCTTC. This encodes CASSQDMGGRGNYGYTF. The receptor chain draws on TRBV4-3 and TRBJ1-2; the D gene is perhaps TRBD1, from 5 matching bases. V lost 0 bases and J lost 2 bases; the stretch between them is 16 bases long. The germline V gene sets CDR1 to LGHNA and CDR2 to YSLEER. The CDR3, cysteine through phenylalanine, is 17 amino acids long. The CDR3 DNA has 51 bases and is translated from base 1.